These 21 T cell receptor beta chains share one sample of origin, sequenced in a study of blood T cell repertoires in COVID-19. TCRdb keeps only in-frame clones here, not all; method: immunoSEQ multiplex PCR. The sample shows 25,000 to 35,000 clones, about 89% of them seen only once. The sample taken for sequencing was peripheral blood. The receptors stem from a man in his 70s with active COVID-19.

The chain combines TRBV5-1 with TRBJ1-1, with TRBD1 as a possible D gene (5 bases). V was pared by 0 bases and J by 3 bases, with 12 bases between. The CDR3 extends over 15 amino acids. CDR1 is SGHRS and CDR2 is YFSETQ in the germline V gene. The CDR3 here is CASSLGGRVDTEAFF. Written as DNA, the CDR3 is TGCGCCAGCAGCTTGGGCGGCAGGGTTGACACTGAAGCTTTCTTT.

This chain uses TRBV7-8 with TRBJ2-7; tentatively, D is TRBD2 (5 bases). CDR1 is SGHVS and CDR2 is FQNEAQ in the germline V gene. This CDR3 region has 13 residues. Deletions cut 5 bases from V and 2 bases from J, with 10 bases between. CDR3: CASSRGYTYEQYF. In DNA, the CDR3 is TGTGCCAGCAGCCGCGGGTACACCTACGAGCAGTACTTC.

DNA for the CDR3: TGTGCCAGCAGCTTGTGGACAGGGGGCGATGAAAAACTGTTTTTT. It specifies CASSLWTGGDEKLFF. This sequence joins TRBV5-4 and TRBJ1-4; TRBD1 agrees at 11 bases. V lost 1 base, J lost 6 bases, and 2 bases stayed unmatched. This CDR3 is 15 amino acids long. In germline, CDR1 is SGHNT, CDR2 YYREEE (reference sequence).

V and J are TRBV9 and TRBJ1-2; D possibly corresponds to TRBD1 (6 bases). Germline V CDR1 and CDR2: SGDLS, YYNGEE. CDR3 size: 16 residues. The V gene lost 0 bases and the J gene lost 1 base, with 13 bases spanning the gap. The CDR3 DNA follows: TGTGCCAGCAGCGTAGAACCAGGGGACTATAACTATGGCTACACCTTC. Its translation: CASSVEPGDYNYGYTF.

The chain is built from TRBV6-2 or TRBV6-3 and TRBJ2-3; TRBD2 matches 7 bases. The CDR3 contains 15 residues. With V trimmed by 5 bases and J by 8 bases, 13 bases remained unmatched. From germline, CDR1 is MNHEY and CDR2 SVGEGT. CDR3 amino acids: CASSRTGGGSATQYF. The CDR3 region has the DNA TGTGCCAGCAGTCGGACGGGCGGGGGATCCGCTACGCAGTATTTT.

This chain uses TRBV9 with TRBJ2-2; D may be TRBD1 (5 bases). Trimming removed 0 bases at V and 0 bases at J, with 9 bases between. CDR1 is SGDLS, CDR2 YYNGEE, per germline. This CDR3 is 16 amino acids long. CDR3 residues: CASSVGGRANTGELFF. For the CDR3, the DNA is TGTGCCAGCAGCGTAGGGGGCCGAGCGAACACCGGGGAGCTGTTTTTT.

The chain carries TRBV11-2 and TRBJ1-3; D uncertain. Trimming left V 0 bases short and J 3 bases short, with 15 bases between. The germline V gene encodes CDR1 SGHAT and CDR2 FQNNGV. The CDR3 has 17 residues. The CDR3 reads CASSLETMGGYGNTIYF. CDR3 coding DNA: TGTGCCAGCAGCTTAGAAACCATGGGAGGGTATGGAAACACCATATATTTT.

The CDR3 DNA reads as TGTGCCAGCAGTTTAGGGACTAGCGGGGGGGGTGAGCAGTTCTTC. Protein sequence: CASSLGTSGGGEQFF. This sequence joins TRBV27 and TRBJ2-1; the match to TRBD2 covers 16 bases. Germline CDR1 MNHEY, CDR2 SMNVEV (reference sequence). This CDR3 is 15 amino acids long. Unmatched junction bases numbered 1, after V lost 2 bases and J lost 9 bases.

The chain is built from TRBV11-2 and TRBJ1-5; possible D gene TRBD1, 6 bases. Trimming stripped 5 bases from V and 11 bases from J, with 16 bases between. The CDR3 is 13 residues long. Germline CDR1 and CDR2: SGHAT and FQNNGV. The CDR3 is CASSGEQGTTQHF. CDR3 DNA sequence: TGTGCCAGCAGCGGAGAACAGGGAACGACCCAGCATTTT. The entire variable domain, with the rest obtained from reference TRBV11-2 and TRBJ1-5, is as follows: EAGVAQSPRYKIIEKRQSVAFWCNPISGHATLYWYQQILGQGPKLLIQFQNNGVVDDSQLPKDRFSAERLKGVDSTLKIQPAKLEDSAVYLCASSGEQGTTQHFGDGTRLSIL.

This clone appeared a few times. The V and J genes are TRBV9 and TRBJ2-3; D is unclear. Looked up from germline, CDR1 is SGDLS and CDR2 is YYNGEE. The CDR3 contains 14 residues. V was clipped by 0 bases and J by 2 bases, with 7 bases between them. CDR3 in amino acids: CASSVDTFTDTQYF. The DNA of the CDR3 is TGTGCCAGCAGCGTAGACACCTTCACAGATACGCAGTATTTT.

This clone was observed a single time. CDR3 nucleotide sequence: TGTGCCATCACAGGCGAGCCAGGCCTACGACAGAGTGAGCAGTTCTTC. Its translation is CAITGEPGLRQSEQFF. The rearrangement uses TRBV5-4 and TRBJ2-1; tentatively, D is TRBD1 (5 bases). The germline gives CDR1 SGHNT, CDR2 YYREEE (reference sequence). The V and J ends lost 9 bases and 9 bases respectively, with 28 bases between them. The CDR3 runs 16 residues.

The chain joins TRBV19 to TRBJ1-4, with 8 nucleotides matching TRBD1. V dropped 5 bases and J dropped 7; count of bases not matched to a gene: 9. Germline V CDR1 and CDR2: LNHDA, SQIVND (reference sequence). CDR3 length equals 15 residues. This chain's CDR3 is CASSQQGAMGEKLFF. CDR3 bases: TGTGCCAGTAGTCAGCAGGGGGCGATGGGTGAAAAACTGTTTTTT.

This chain links TRBV4-3 with TRBJ1-6, with D possibly being TRBD1 (5 bases). The germline gives CDR1 LGHNA, CDR2 YSLEER. The CDR3 has 16 residues. V was shortened by 1 base and J by 10 bases, with 17 bases between the two germline ends. The CDR3 nucleotides read TGCGCCAGCAGCCAAGGGAGGGGCGAGAATCACTCACCCCTCCACTTT. Amino acids: CASSQGRGENHSPLHF.

V gene TRBV7-2 combines with J gene TRBJ1-1; no clear D gene. The CDR3 extends over 13 amino acids. Trimming removed 1 base from V and 6 bases from J, with 9 bases in between. Germline CDR1 reads SGHTA; CDR2 reads FQGNSA. The CDR3 bases are TGTGCCAGCAGCTTAGGGTCGAGGGCTGAAGCTTTCTTT. Encoded protein: CASSLGSRAEAFF.

The chain is built from TRBV9 and TRBJ2-3; D gene uncertain. This CDR3 region has 14 residues. Trimming stripped 0 bases from V and 3 bases from J, with 8 bases between. Germline loops: CDR1 SGDLS, CDR2 YYNGEE. CDR3 nucleotides: TGTGCCAGCAGCGTAGGGCCCCGAACAGATACGCAGTATTTT. Translation: CASSVGPRTDTQYF.

In this sample, this clone turned up once. This chain links TRBV6-2 or TRBV6-3 with TRBJ2-1; D might be TRBD2 (5 bases). CDR1 is MNHEY and CDR2 is SVGEGT in the germline V gene. The CDR3 loop spans 13 amino acids. V dropped 4 bases and J dropped 4 bases, with 8 bases sitting between them. CDR3 amino acids: CASSSGLYNEQFF. CDR3 bases: TGTGCCAGCAGTTCCGGACTTTACAATGAGCAGTTCTTC.

In its sample, this clone was seen once. The chain joins TRBV27 to TRBJ1-1; the match to TRBD1 covers 7 bases. The germline V gene encodes CDR1 MNHEY and CDR2 SMNVEV (reference sequence). J was trimmed by 5 bases and V by 0 bases; bases with no gene match: 6. The CDR3 has 15 residues. The CDR3 sequence: CASSLSPPTGTEAFF. Here the CDR3 DNA reads TGTGCCAGCAGTTTATCCCCCCCGACAGGGACTGAAGCTTTCTTT.

The gene calls are TRBV5-4 and TRBJ2-5; D not certain. The V end lost 2 bases, the J end lost 1 base, and 9 bases lay between the germline ends. The CDR3 covers 14 residues. Germline V gene sequence: CDR1 SGHNT, CDR2 YYREEE (reference sequence). The DNA of the CDR3 is TGTGCCAGCAGCTTCTGTACAGTCCAAGAGACCCAGTACTTC. The encoded protein is CASSFCTVQETQYF.

In nucleotides, the CDR3 is TGTGCCAGCAGCGTAGGGCAGGGGGCCGGGGAGCTGTTTTTT. Residues: CASSVGQGAGELFF. The chain couples TRBV9 to TRBJ2-2; 7 positions agree with TRBD1. The CDR3 consists of 14 residues. Trimming took 0 bases from V and 6 from J; bases not matched to a gene: 2. The V gene's germline CDR1 is SGDLS and CDR2 YYNGEE.

This clone has just a few counts. The rearrangement joins TRBV9 to TRBJ2-7; TRBD1 matches 8 bases. The ends lost 0 bases at V and 2 bases at J; junction bases unmatched: 4. CDR3 size: 15 residues. Germline values: CDR1 SGDLS, CDR2 YYNGEE. DNA for the CDR3: TGTGCCAGCAGCGTAGGCCCAGGGGGCCCCTACGAGCAGTACTTC. The encoded protein is CASSVGPGGPYEQYF.

CDR3 nucleotides: TGTGCCAGCAGCTTAGACTCTCCCGGGCAGCCCCAGCATTTT. This codes for CASSLDSPGQPQHF. The chain employs TRBV7-2 and TRBJ1-5, with D uncertain. The germline gives CDR1 SGHTA, CDR2 FQGNSA. V lost 1 base and J lost 7, with 11 bases in between. The CDR3 contains 14 residues.